A selection of T cell receptor beta chains follows, all from one sample in a study of CXCR3-negative and CXCR3-positive naive CD8 T cells. TCRdb reworked the 5' RACE reads into one entry per CDR3 protein, no DNA. The table lists 70,000 to 95,000 distinct CDR3 sequences, with 1.7% in the top ten. The source material was naive CXCR3- CD8+ T cells from blood. Every receptor here comes from a human donor in good health. Some clones in this sample may be carry-over from other donors' samples. The CDR3 runs from the conserved cysteine through the conserved F or W. Size is omitted from some rows. Given values are once, few, many or a class for expanded clones.

clone size	J gene	V gene	CDR3 protein
.	TRBJ1-4	TRBV12-3/TRBV12-4	CASRYPGQGNEKLFF
.	TRBJ1-5	TRBV7-6	CASSLASGFNQPQHF
.	TRBJ2-3	TRBV27	CASSPLRGGTDTQYF
.	TRBJ2-7	TRBV14	CASSLDRRHYEQYF
medium-sized	TRBJ2-1	TRBV29-1	CSVETGRSYNEQFF
.	TRBJ2-7	TRBV29-1	CSVEVRHGEPFF
.	TRBJ2-1	TRBV5-1	CASSFGTGGSSYNEQFF
.	TRBJ2-7	TRBV5-6	CASTLGGLSYEQYF
.	TRBJ2-2	TRBV29-1	CSVEGDSSNTGELFF
.	TRBJ2-1	TRBV7-6	CASSLRAGPHNEQFF
.	TRBJ2-7	TRBV7-9	CASMDSYSYEQYF
.	TRBJ2-7	TRBV14	CASSQSGAFTYEQYF
.	TRBJ2-7	TRBV4-1	CASSLEGTGSSYEQYF
.	TRBJ2-7	TRBV7-6	CASSLPTGPSYEQYF
.	TRBJ2-5	TRBV28	CASILALGRAETQYF
.	TRBJ2-7	TRBV7-9	CASRPPGLASEQYF
.	TRBJ1-1	TRBV13	CASSSGTEGTEAFF
.	TRBJ2-1	TRBV7-2	CASSFSTSGSDNEQFF
.	TRBJ1-3	TRBV6-5	CASSYSALTGSSGNTIYF
.	TRBJ2-7	TRBV7-6	CASSPSGGGYEQYF
.	TRBJ2-7	TRBV7-9	CASSLRTGMGEQYF
.	TRBJ2-4	TRBV7-9	CASTGTVEPFAQEGAKNIQYF
.	TRBJ2-5	TRBV9	CASSVNSGTRETQYF
.	TRBJ2-5	TRBV11-2	CASSLALTQETQYF
.	TRBJ2-7	TRBV6-5	CASSYSSGQGAYEQYF
.	TRBJ1-1	TRBV3-1	CASSQGWPPNTEAFF
.	TRBJ1-6	TRBV15	CATSRDGTGGGPLHF
.	TRBJ2-1	TRBV18	CASSPSGGRSDEQFF
.	TRBJ1-1	TRBV7-9	CASSSGQGDTEAFF
.	TRBJ2-7	TRBV21-1	CASSKVGDRDAYYEQYF
.	TRBJ2-7	TRBV7-9	CASSSMNEQYF
.	TRBJ2-1	TRBV27	CASSLSSDYYEQFF
.	TRBJ1-1	TRBV7-2	CASSSPVMNTEAFF
.	TRBJ2-3	TRBV10-2	CASSETDTQYF
.	TRBJ2-7	TRBV12-3/TRBV12-4	CASSPASDEQYF
.	TRBJ2-2	TRBV28	CASSRAAVANTGELFF
.	TRBJ2-7	TRBV10-2	CASSDGTSGTYEQYF
.	TRBJ2-1	TRBV5-1	CASSPGGNEQFF
.	TRBJ1-4	TRBV21-1	CASTRTDFNEKLFF
.	TRBJ1-2	TRBV12-3/TRBV12-4	CASSSPTTGDYGYTF
.	TRBJ1-1	TRBV5-1	CASSHDTEAFF
.	TRBJ2-7	TRBV6-5	CASQGTAWGEQYF